The 28 T cell receptor beta chains below come from one sample, sequenced in a study of OX40 agonist ivuxolimab in advanced cancers. Preparation of the library involved the immunoSEQ multiplex PCR assay. TCRdb provides this immuneACCESS table in a form limited to in-frame rearrangements. Some clones are lacking; in checked studies, under half of them reflect an unresolved V gene, and why the rest are absent is not known. The sample table holds some 86,000 clones, of which about 85% were seen once. The ten largest clones capture about 4% of the sample. The material was CD4+ or CD8+ T cells sorted from blood, obtained in a trial of the OX40 agonist ivuxolimab. The origin of the receptors is an adult with an advanced solid tumor such as melanoma, head and neck, liver or kidney cancer.

V is TRBV5-4 and J is TRBJ2-7; D may be TRBD1 (6 bases). The germline V gene encodes CDR1 SGHNT and CDR2 YYREEE (reference sequence). The ends were cut back, 3 bases at V and 0 bases at J, with 10 bases in the middle. The length of the CDR3 is 14 residues. CDR3 region: CASSYGQSSYEQYF. Written as DNA, the CDR3 is TGTGCCAGCAGCTATGGACAGTCCTCCTACGAGCAGTACTTC. The full variable domain, its missing parts supplied by reference TRBV5-4 and TRBJ2-7, is ETGVTQSPTHLIKTRGQQVTLRCSSQSGHNTVSWYQQALGQGPQFIFQYYREEENGRGNFPPRFSGLQFPNYSSELNVNALELDDSALYLCASSYGQSSYEQYFGPGTRLTVT.

The CDR3 DNA sequence: TGCGCCAGCAAATCGGGGGGCACCTACGAGCAGTACTTC. It specifies CASKSGGTYEQYF. The chain recombines TRBV10-2 with TRBJ2-7, with D perhaps TRBD2 (7 bases). This CDR3 is built from 13 residues. Germline CDR1 and CDR2: WSHSY and SAAADI. Trimming pared 7 bases from V and 2 bases from J, leaving 12 bases between.

The chain links TRBV7-9 to TRBJ1-4; D may be TRBD1 (6 bases). This CDR3 is built from 14 residues. V was cut by 2 bases and J by 7 bases, with 11 bases left in between. Per germline, CDR1 SEHNR and CDR2 FQNEAQ (reference sequence). CDR3 coding DNA: TGTGCCAGCAGCTTACCAGGGGCGGGTGAAAAACTGTTTTTT. Protein: CASSLPGAGEKLFF.

The chain is built from TRBV2 and TRBJ2-7; TRBD2 might be the D (6 bases). V was pared by 4 bases and J by 9 bases, with 13 bases between. Germline V gene sequence: CDR1 SNHLY, CDR2 FYNNEI. The CDR3 runs to 12 residues. The CDR3 DNA is TGTGCCAGCAGTGGGCGGGGAGCCGGGCAGTACTTC. It codes for CASSGRGAGQYF.

The chain employs TRBV5-6 and TRBJ1-1, with 7 bases identical to TRBD1. Per the germline V gene, CDR1 is SGHDT and CDR2 is YYEEEE. CDR3 length: 16 amino acids. V gave up 1 base and J gave up 6 bases; unmatched junction bases: 12. Here the CDR3 reads CASSLPSVIQGPEAFF. DNA for the CDR3: TGTGCCAGCAGCTTGCCCTCCGTAATACAGGGGCCTGAAGCTTTCTTT.

This clone was seen once. The chain is built from TRBV18 and TRBJ2-2; D is ambiguous. This CDR3 has 14 residues. In germline, CDR1 is KGHSH, CDR2 LQKENI. V lost 2 bases and J 4 bases, leaving 8 bases between the germline ends. CDR3 loop: CASSPSHSTGELFF. The DNA for the CDR3 is TGTGCCAGCTCACCATCACATTCCACCGGGGAGCTGTTTTTT.

The gene calls are TRBV11-3 and TRBJ1-1; D unclear. Germline V gene sequence: CDR1 SGHNT, CDR2 YENEEA. Trimming shortened V by 0 bases and J by 8 bases, and 10 bases separated the two germline ends. This CDR3 spans 13 amino acids. The CDR3 loop reads CASSLDDTYEAFF. The DNA of the CDR3 is TGTGCCAGCAGCTTAGATGACACCTACGAAGCTTTCTTT.

The genes are TRBV7-9 and TRBJ2-7; no reliable D call. V lost 3 bases to trimming and J lost 6 bases, with 12 bases between them. This CDR3 has 13 residues. The V gene's germline CDR1 is SEHNR and CDR2 FQNEAQ (reference sequence). DNA for the CDR3: TGTGCCAGCAGCTTCAAAGGACCTGCCGAGCAGTACTTC. Protein product: CASSFKGPAEQYF.

The gene calls are TRBV30 and TRBJ2-7, with D possibly TRBD2 on 5 matching bases. V shed 3 bases and J shed 6 bases, with 9 bases lying between them. Germline lookup yields CDR1 GTSNPN and CDR2 SVGIG (reference sequence). The CDR3 consists of 11 residues. The CDR3 DNA sequence: TGTGCCTGGAGCCGAGGGCTCGAGCAGTACTTC. Encoded protein: CAWSRGLEQYF.

The chain couples TRBV9 to TRBJ2-1; the D is unclear. Per the germline V gene, CDR1 is SGDLS and CDR2 is YYNGEE. The CDR3 consists of 15 residues. Deletions cut 0 bases from V and 6 bases from J, with 13 bases between. The DNA for the CDR3 is TGTGCCAGCAGCGTAGGGCCTGCTAGTGGCAATGAGCAGTTCTTC. It is translated as CASSVGPASGNEQFF. Full variable domain (rest looked up from reference TRBV9 and TRBJ2-1): DSGVTQTPKHLITATGQRVTLRCSPRSGDLSVYWYQQSLDQGLQFLIQYYNGEERAKGNILERFSAQQFPDLHSELNLSSLELGDSALYFCASSVGPASGNEQFFGPGTRLTVL.

V is TRBV19 and J is TRBJ2-1, with 12 nucleotides matching TRBD2. The junction had 7 bases not matched to a gene; V was cut back by 6 bases and J by 4 bases. CDR1 and CDR2 from the germline V gene are LNHDA and SQIVND (reference sequence). The CDR3 covers 16 residues. CDR3 in DNA: TGTGCCAGTAGCCCCCTAGCGGGAGGGTTGTACAATGAGCAGTTCTTC. Translation gives CASSPLAGGLYNEQFF.

The chain recombines TRBV30 with TRBJ1-1, with 7 bases matching TRBD1. J gave up 1 base and V 8 bases, and 7 bases lay outside the gene matches. CDR1 is GTSNPN, CDR2 SVGIG, per germline (reference sequence). The CDR3 is 13 residues long. The CDR3, as DNA: TGTGCCGGGGCACAGGGGCCGAACACTGAAGCTTTCTTT. Protein: CAGAQGPNTEAFF.

J is TRBJ2-6 and V is TRBV5-1; the match to TRBD1 covers 7 bases. The V gene end was trimmed by 0 bases and the J gene end by 3 bases; junction bases not matched to a gene: 6. The germline CDR1 and CDR2 sequences are SGHRS and YFSETQ. The CDR3 is 17 residues long. This chain's CDR3 is CASSLETGDSGANVLTF. Here the CDR3 DNA reads TGCGCCAGCAGCTTGGAAACAGGGGATAGTGGGGCCAACGTCCTGACTTTC. The variable domain in full, completed from reference TRBV5-1 and TRBJ2-6, reads KAGVTQTPRYLIKTRGQQVTLSCSPISGHRSVSWYQQTPGQGLQFLFEYFSETQRNKGNFPGRFSGRQFSNSRSEMNVSTLELGDSALYLCASSLETGDSGANVLTFGAGSRLTVL.

V gene TRBV7-8 combines with J gene TRBJ2-1; D gene ambiguous. Trimming removed 2 bases from V and 8 bases from J, with 16 bases in between. This CDR3 comprises 15 residues. Germline V gene lookup returns CDR1 SGHVS and CDR2 FQNEAQ. CDR3 sequence: CASSLPGPTPDEQFF. CDR3 bases: TGTGCCAGCAGCTTACCAGGACCCACACCCGATGAGCAGTTCTTC. The variable domain in full, completed from reference TRBV7-8 and TRBJ2-1, reads GAGVSQSPRYKVAKRGQDVALRCDPISGHVSLFWYQQALGQGPEFLTYFQNEAQLDKSGLPSDRFFAERPEGSVSTLKIQRTQQEDSAVYLCASSLPGPTPDEQFFGPGTRLTVL.

V gene TRBV7-9 combines with J gene TRBJ2-7; 9 bases agree with TRBD2. The trim removed 3 bases at V and 4 bases at J, leaving 4 bases unmatched. The CDR3 loop spans 14 amino acids. Germline V lookup: CDR1 SEHNR, CDR2 FQNEAQ (reference sequence). The CDR3 DNA follows: TGTGCCAGCAGCTTTGTGCTAGCGGGGTACGAGCAGTACTTC. It codes for CASSFVLAGYEQYF.

The chain carries TRBV28 and TRBJ1-2; maybe TRBD1 (6 bases). The CDR3 contains 14 residues. Trimming left V 8 bases short and J 1 base short, with 14 bases between. Per germline, CDR1 MDHEN and CDR2 SYDVKM. The CDR3: CASAQGLYNYGYTF. The CDR3 DNA is TGTGCCAGCGCACAGGGACTTTATAACTATGGCTACACCTTC.

The rearrangement links TRBV7-8 to TRBJ2-7, with a weak D call TRBD2 (6 bases). Germline V gene data show CDR1 as SGHVS and CDR2 as FQNEAQ. The CDR3 has 15 amino acids. Trimming pared 2 bases from V and 2 bases from J, leaving 13 bases between. CDR3 bases: TGTGCCAGCAGCTTACGTAGCGGAAAGCCCTACGAGCAGTACTTC. The encoded protein is CASSLRSGKPYEQYF.

The chain combines TRBV13 with TRBJ2-2; 8 bases are shared with TRBD2. The CDR3 is 15 amino acids. Germline V gives CDR1 PRHDT, CDR2 FYEKMQ (reference sequence). With 0 bases clipped from V and 5 bases from J, the junction kept 2 bases outside the gene matches. DNA of the CDR3: TGTGCCAGCAGCTTAGGGACTAGCGCGACCGGGGAGCTGTTTTTT. Its protein is CASSLGTSATGELFF. Full variable domain (outside the CDR3, taken from reference TRBV13 and TRBJ2-2): AAGVIQSPRHLIKEKRETATLKCYPIPRHDTVYWYQQGPGQDPQFLISFYEKMQSDKGSIPDRFSAQQFSDYHSELNMSSLELGDSALYFCASSLGTSATGELFFGEGSRLTVL.

This clone was seen just once. The J gene is TRBJ2-2, the V gene TRBV4-1; no clear D. V shed 0 bases and J shed 3 bases, with 5 bases lying between them. The CDR3 is 14 residues long. Germline values: CDR1 MGHRA, CDR2 YSYEKL. The CDR3 DNA is TGCGCCAGCAGCCAAGATAGGCACACCGGGGAGCTGTTTTTT. Translating it yields CASSQDRHTGELFF.

The chain joins TRBV5-4 to TRBJ1-3; D gene uncertain. Trimming removed 4 bases from V and 2 bases from J, with 10 bases in between. CDR1 is SGHNT, CDR2 YYREEE, per germline (reference sequence). This CDR3 comprises 14 residues. DNA for the CDR3: TGTGCCAGCAGCGTGTCGCCGGCTGGAAACACCATATATTTT. It yields the protein CASSVSPAGNTIYF.

V and J are TRBV5-6 and TRBJ2-3; D gene uncertain. The V end lost 0 bases, the J end lost 0 bases, and 14 bases lay between the germline ends. The CDR3 loop spans 17 amino acids. Per the germline V gene, CDR1 is SGHDT and CDR2 is YYEEEE. CDR3 sequence reads: CASSLVWQLTSTDTQYF. DNA for the CDR3: TGTGCCAGCAGCTTGGTATGGCAGCTAACTAGCACAGATACGCAGTATTTT. Based on the CDR3 plus reference TRBV5-6 and TRBJ2-3, the full variable domain is DAGVTQSPTHLIKTRGQQVTLRCSPKSGHDTVSWYQQALGQGPQFIFQYYEEEERQRGNFPDRFSGHQFPNYSSELNVNALLLGDSALYLCASSLVWQLTSTDTQYFGPGTRLTVL.

This clone was observed a few times. This chain connects TRBV6-4 to TRBJ2-3, with D perhaps matching TRBD2 (6 bases). CDR1 is MRHNA and CDR2 is SNTAGT in the germline V gene. The CDR3 is 14 amino acids. Trimming shortened V by 2 bases and J by 6 bases, and 12 bases separated the two germline ends. DNA for the CDR3: TGTGCCAGCAGTGACGGAGCGGGTACTGATACGCAGTATTTT. Translated: CASSDGAGTDTQYF.

A remark on this clone: At one of its ends the junction is not consistent with the germline gene, which may arise from a read error. Other DNA sequences in this specimen translate into the identical CDR3. The chain combines TRBV5-8 with TRBJ1-2; D is perhaps TRBD1 (5 bases). Germline values: CDR1 SGHTS, CDR2 YDEGEE. The CDR3 extends over 13 amino acids. CDR3 in amino acids: CASSLRGAGGYTF. CDR3 nucleotide sequence: TGCGCCAGCAGCCTTCGAGGGGCGGGTGGCTACACCTTC.

This chain connects TRBV6-6 to TRBJ2-1, with D perhaps being TRBD1 or TRBD2 (5 bases each). With 4 bases removed from V and 0 bases from J, the gap between germline ends came to 13 bases. Germline V lookup: CDR1 MNHNY, CDR2 SVGAGI (reference sequence). The CDR3 has 16 residues. CDR3 DNA sequence: TGTGCCAGCAGTTGGCCGAGGGACCACTCCTACAATGAGCAGTTCTTC. Amino acid sequence: CASSWPRDHSYNEQFF.

This clone was found a few times. The chain carries TRBV7-2 and TRBJ2-1; maybe TRBD2 (5 bases). The germline V and J ends were trimmed by 6 bases and 4 bases, with 10 bases remaining between them. CDR1 is SGHTA, CDR2 FQGNSA, per germline. The CDR3 has 13 residues. This CDR3 is CASRMGGYNEQFF. CDR3 DNA sequence: TGTGCCAGCAGAATGGGCGGGTACAATGAGCAGTTCTTC.

The chain couples TRBV28 to TRBJ2-1; D gene uncertain. The CDR3 runs to 12 residues. Germline values: CDR1 MDHEN, CDR2 SYDVKM. V was cut by 2 bases and J by 6 bases, with 5 bases left in between. CDR3 amino acids: CASSLPLNEQFF. The CDR3 nucleotides are TGTGCCAGCAGTTTACCCCTCAATGAGCAGTTCTTC.

This CDR3 is CASSGRREGADTQYF. The DNA for the CDR3 is TGTGCCAGCAGTGGCCGTAGGGAGGGGGCAGATACGCAGTATTTT. The rearrangement links TRBV28 to TRBJ2-3, with D possibly being TRBD2 (7 bases). The CDR3 length is 15 residues. Trimming took off 5 bases at V and 4 bases at J, with 16 bases between the two ends. The germline V gene has CDR1 MDHEN and CDR2 SYDVKM.

V usage is TRBV6-6 and J usage is TRBJ2-1; no definite D call. Germline-derived CDR1 and CDR2 are MNHNY and SVGAGI (reference sequence). Deletions cut 4 bases from V and 4 bases from J, with 8 bases between. This CDR3 has 13 residues. The CDR3 reads CASSWSTYNEQFF. CDR3 in DNA: TGTGCCAGCAGTTGGTCCACGTACAATGAGCAGTTCTTC.